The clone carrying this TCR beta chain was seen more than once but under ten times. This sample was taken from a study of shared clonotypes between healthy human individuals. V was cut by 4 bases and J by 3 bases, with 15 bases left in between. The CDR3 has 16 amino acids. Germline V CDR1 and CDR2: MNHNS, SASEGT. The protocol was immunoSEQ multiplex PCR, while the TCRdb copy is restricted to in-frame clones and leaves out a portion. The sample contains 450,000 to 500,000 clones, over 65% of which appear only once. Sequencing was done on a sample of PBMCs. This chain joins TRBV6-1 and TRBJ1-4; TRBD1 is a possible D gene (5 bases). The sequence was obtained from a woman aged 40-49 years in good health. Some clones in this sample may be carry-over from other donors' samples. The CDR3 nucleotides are TGTGCCAGCAGTGCAGGGTCCGTTGCATCTAATGAAAAACTGTTTTTT. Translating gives CASSAGSVASNEKLFF.